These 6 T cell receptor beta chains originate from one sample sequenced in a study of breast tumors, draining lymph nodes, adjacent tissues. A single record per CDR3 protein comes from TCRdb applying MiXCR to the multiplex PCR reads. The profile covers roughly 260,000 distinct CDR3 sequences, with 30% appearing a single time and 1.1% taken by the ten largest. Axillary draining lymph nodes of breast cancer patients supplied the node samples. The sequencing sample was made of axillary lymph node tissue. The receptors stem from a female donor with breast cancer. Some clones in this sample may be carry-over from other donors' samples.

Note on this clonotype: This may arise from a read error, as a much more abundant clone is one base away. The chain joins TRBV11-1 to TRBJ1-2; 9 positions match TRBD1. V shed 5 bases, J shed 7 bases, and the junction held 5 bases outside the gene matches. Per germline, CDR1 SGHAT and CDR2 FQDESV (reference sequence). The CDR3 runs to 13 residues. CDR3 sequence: CASSGQGRAGYTF. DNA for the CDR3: TGTGCCAGCAGCGGACAGGGGAGGGCTGGCTACACCTTC.

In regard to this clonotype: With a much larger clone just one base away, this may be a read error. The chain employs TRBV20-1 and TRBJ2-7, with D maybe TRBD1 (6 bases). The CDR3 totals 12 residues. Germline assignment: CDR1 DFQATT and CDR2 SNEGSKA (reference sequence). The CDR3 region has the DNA TGCAGTGCCCAGGGGCCCTCCTACGAGCCGTACTTC. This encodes CSAQGPSYEPYF.

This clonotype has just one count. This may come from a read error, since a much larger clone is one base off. The CDR3 nucleotides are TGCGCCAGCAGCCACGGGACCCGCGGGGATGAGCAGTTCTTC. Translation gives CASSHGTRGDEQFF. The V gene is TRBV4-3, the J gene TRBJ2-1, with D tentatively TRBD2 (6 bases). The CDR3 loop spans 14 amino acids. V was pared by 3 bases and J by 8 bases, with 14 bases between. Germline V gene sequence: CDR1 LGHNA, CDR2 YSLEER.

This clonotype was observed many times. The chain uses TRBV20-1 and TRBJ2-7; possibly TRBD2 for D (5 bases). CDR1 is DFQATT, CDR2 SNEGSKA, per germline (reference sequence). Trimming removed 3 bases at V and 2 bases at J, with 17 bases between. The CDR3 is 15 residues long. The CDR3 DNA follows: TGCAGTGCTAGTATCCCCCTAGCAGGAGCCTACGAGCAGTACTTC. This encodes CSASIPLAGAYEQYF.

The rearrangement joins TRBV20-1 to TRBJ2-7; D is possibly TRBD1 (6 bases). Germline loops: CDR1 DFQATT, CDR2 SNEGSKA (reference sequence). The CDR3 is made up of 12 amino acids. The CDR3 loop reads CSGNRANYEQYF. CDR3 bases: TGCAGCGGAAACAGGGCAAACTACGAGCAGTACTTC.

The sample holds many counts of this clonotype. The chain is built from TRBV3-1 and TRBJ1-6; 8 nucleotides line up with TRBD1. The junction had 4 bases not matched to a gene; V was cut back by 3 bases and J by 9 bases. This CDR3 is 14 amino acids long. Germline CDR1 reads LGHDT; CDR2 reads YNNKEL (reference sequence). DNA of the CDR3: TGTGCCAGCAGCCACGGACAGGGCGGTTCACCCCTCCACTTT. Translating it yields CASSHGQGGSPLHF.